Reported below is one TCR beta chain. This entry comes from a study of T-cell reconstitution after alpha-beta-depleted transplantation in children. Unique molecular identifiers tagged the TCRbeta library. TCRdb itself ran the PCR reads through MiXCR, one entry per CDR3 protein. The sample consists of about 400,000 distinct CDR3 sequences, about 20% of them appearing once. This CDR3 has 15 residues. Per germline, CDR1 MDHEN and CDR2 SYDVKM. V dropped 6 bases and J dropped 1 base, with 15 bases sitting between them. The source material was PBMCs from the stem cell graft donor, sampled from the stem cell graft. The clonotype comes from a human donor who donated a stem cell graft to a child with acute myeloid leukemia. This chain connects TRBV28 to TRBJ1-1; D gene uncertain. The CDR3 loop reads CASSPLGNPNTEAFF. In DNA, the CDR3 is TGTGCCAGCAGCCCCCTGGGGAATCCGAACACTGAAGCTTTCTTT.